A single sample is the source of the 18 T cell receptor beta chains below, sequenced in a study of T cell repertoires in cytomegalovirus infection. TCRdb re-called the reads through MiXCR, storing one row per CDR3 protein. The sample yields 350,000 to 500,000 distinct CDR3 sequences, 31% seen once. The specimen was PBMCs. The source of these receptors is a human donor in good health (CMV status not recorded). Some clones in this sample may be carry-over from other donors' samples.

This clonotype was observed many times. The rearrangement uses TRBV6-6 and TRBJ2-1; D not resolved. Germline V gene lookup returns CDR1 MNHNY and CDR2 SVGAGI (reference sequence). V dropped 8 bases and J dropped 5 bases, with 16 bases sitting between them. This CDR3 contains 14 residues. CDR3 bases: TGTGCCAGCGCTGCCCTTTCCTGGGACAATGAGCAGTTCTTC. Protein sequence: CASAALSWDNEQFF.

This clonotype showed up just a few times. J is TRBJ2-1 and V is TRBV20-1, with TRBD1 matching 11 bases. Germline V gene lookup returns CDR1 DFQATT and CDR2 SNEGSKA (reference sequence). The CDR3 covers 14 residues. V was pared by 6 bases and J by 3 bases, with 4 bases of the junction left unmatched. CDR3 in amino acids: CSAGTGGDYNEQFF. CDR3 nucleotide sequence: TGCAGTGCCGGGACAGGGGGAGACTACAATGAGCAGTTCTTC.

The chain combines TRBV12-3 or TRBV12-4 with TRBJ2-1; D might be TRBD1 or TRBD2, each matching 5 bases. This CDR3 is built from 15 residues. V lost 5 bases and J lost 5, with 16 bases in between. CDR3 sequence (DNA): TGTGCCAGCAGTGGTGGGACCCCGAAGCACAATGAGCAGTTCTTC. This codes for CASSGGTPKHNEQFF.

This clonotype appeared many times. V gene TRBV20-1 combines with J gene TRBJ2-5; D is perhaps TRBD2 (5 bases). With 0 bases removed from V and 0 bases from J, the gap between germline ends came to 17 bases. Germline V gene lookup returns CDR1 DFQATT and CDR2 SNEGSKA (reference sequence). The CDR3 covers 17 residues. CDR3 sequence reads: CSARDHRRLPYQETQYF. CDR3 DNA: TGCAGTGCTAGAGATCATCGGCGACTACCGTACCAAGAGACCCAGTACTTC.

This clonotype was recorded many times. This sequence joins TRBV7-2 and TRBJ2-5; weak D call: TRBD2 (6 bases). The germline V and J ends were trimmed by 3 bases and 1 base, with 12 bases remaining between them. The CDR3 contains 15 residues. Germline CDR1 is SGHTA and CDR2 is FQGNSA. The CDR3, as DNA: TGTGCCAGCAGCTTGCACGGCGGGGTCCAAGAGACCCAGTACTTC. Its translation: CASSLHGGVQETQYF.

Many counts were recorded for this clonotype. The chain carries TRBV7-2 and TRBJ2-3; D possibly matches TRBD1 or TRBD2 (5 bases each). V dropped 0 bases and J dropped 4 bases, with 5 bases sitting between them. Germline V CDR1 and CDR2: SGHTA, FQGNSA. CDR3 length: 13 residues. CDR3 in DNA: TGTGCCAGCAGCTTAGCGGGGGCAGATACGCAGTATTTT. Amino acid sequence: CASSLAGADTQYF.

This clonotype was counted a few times. The DNA of the CDR3 is TGCGCCAGCAGCTTAGTCCCGGGGTTGTCTGGCTACACCTTC. Translating gives CASSLVPGLSGYTF. This sequence joins TRBV5-1 and TRBJ1-2; the D is unclear. Germline values: CDR1 SGHRS, CDR2 YFSETQ. V was shortened by 2 bases and J by 7 bases, with 15 bases between the two germline ends. The CDR3 runs 14 residues.

The V call is TRBV28, the J call TRBJ1-5; perhaps TRBD1 as D (6 bases). Trimming took off 7 bases at V and 6 bases at J, with 13 bases between the two ends. From germline, CDR1 is MDHEN and CDR2 SYDVKM. The CDR3 is made up of 13 amino acids. CDR3 sequence: CASTSMGAQPQHF. CDR3 nucleotides: TGTGCCAGCACCTCGATGGGGGCTCAGCCCCAGCATTTT.

The chain recombines TRBV7-6 with TRBJ2-1; D might be TRBD2 (7 bases). This CDR3 has 15 amino acids. The germline CDR1 and CDR2 sequences are SGHVS and FNYEAQ. V dropped 1 base and J dropped 8 bases, with 15 bases sitting between them. The CDR3 coding sequence is TGTGCCAGCAGCTTAGGGGGGGGGGCCATGGATGAGCAGTTCTTC. Protein sequence: CASSLGGGAMDEQFF.

This clonotype showed up just a few times. The chain links TRBV7-6 to TRBJ1-3; weak D call: TRBD1 (6 bases). This CDR3 region has 16 residues. Trimming took off 1 base at V and 0 bases at J, with 10 bases between the two ends. CDR1 is SGHVS and CDR2 is FNYEAQ in the germline V gene. In DNA, the CDR3 is TGTGCCAGCAGCTTAGGGGGGCCCTACTCTGGAAACACCATATATTTT. Translated, it gives CASSLGGPYSGNTIYF.

By its share, this clonotype is medium-sized. This chain links TRBV28 with TRBJ2-7, with TRBD1 as a possible D gene (5 bases). Deletions cut 4 bases from V and 0 bases from J, with 16 bases between. The V gene's germline CDR1 is MDHEN and CDR2 SYDVKM. This CDR3 has 16 residues. The CDR3 sequence: CASSWDRQLSSYEQYF. DNA for the CDR3: TGTGCCAGCAGTTGGGATCGACAGCTGAGCTCCTACGAGCAGTACTTC.

This clonotype was observed a few times. The CDR3 nucleotides read TGTGCCAGCAGTGAAGTAGGGTTGTACGAGCAGTACTTC. Amino acids: CASSEVGLYEQYF. The chain employs TRBV2 and TRBJ2-7; D is unresolved. Germline V lookup: CDR1 SNHLY, CDR2 FYNNEI. The CDR3 runs 13 residues. V was trimmed by 1 base and J by 4 bases, leaving 8 bases between them.

The chain couples TRBV2 to TRBJ2-3; 8 bases align to TRBD2. CDR1 SNHLY and CDR2 FYNNEI come from the germline V gene. The CDR3 runs 15 residues. Losses at the gene ends were 6 bases for V and 2 bases for J; bases not matched to a gene: 7. CDR3 sequence reads: CASRPGLGITDTQYF. The CDR3 nucleotides are TGTGCCAGCAGGCCGGGACTAGGGATCACAGATACGCAGTATTTT.

The chain joins TRBV12-3 or TRBV12-4 to TRBJ1-5, with D perhaps matching TRBD1 (5 bases). Trimming cost V 6 bases and J 6 bases, with 12 bases left between them. The CDR3 totals 13 residues. The CDR3 sequence: CASRPGAGQPQHF. Written as DNA, the CDR3 is TGTGCCAGCAGGCCCGGGGCGGGTCAGCCCCAGCATTTT.

This clonotype was found a few times. This rearrangement joins TRBV4-1 to TRBJ1-4; perhaps TRBD1 as D (6 bases). Germline V gene lookup returns CDR1 MGHRA and CDR2 YSYEKL. The CDR3 is made up of 16 amino acids. Trimming shortened V by 1 base and J by 8 bases, and 17 bases separated the two germline ends. CDR3: CASSQANRVFEEKLFF. Here the CDR3 DNA reads TGCGCCAGCAGCCAAGCAAACAGGGTATTTGAAGAAAAACTGTTTTTT.

Points on this clonotype: This may stem from a read error, because a much larger clone lies one nucleotide away. CDR3 protein: CASSLEAGMNTEAYF. The DNA of the CDR3 is TGTGCCAGCAGCTTAGAGGCAGGAATGAACACTGAAGCTTACTTT. The chain employs TRBV7-2 and TRBJ1-1; D ambiguous. Germline CDR1 is SGHTA and CDR2 is FQGNSA. The CDR3 has 15 amino acids. The complete variable domain, with remaining parts taken from reference TRBV7-2 and TRBJ1-1, reads GAGVSQSPSNKVTEKGKDVELRCDPISGHTALYWYRQSLGQGLEFLIYFQGNSAPDKSGLPSDRFSAERTGGSVSTLTIQRTQQEDSAVYLCASSLEAGMNTEAYFGQGTRLTVV.

About this clonotype itself: Possible read error: a much larger clone is one base away. V gene TRBV7-2 combines with J gene TRBJ2-5; 11 bases align to TRBD2. Trimming cost V 3 bases and J 2 bases; bases outside gene matches: 11. The germline gives CDR1 SGHTA, CDR2 FQGNSA. CDR3 length equals 18 residues. As DNA, the CDR3 is TGTGCCAGCAGCTTGGCTCCTCAACTAGCGGGGGCTCAAGAGACCCAGTACTTC. Its translation: CASSLAPQLAGAQETQYF. The full variable domain, its missing parts supplied by reference TRBV7-2 and TRBJ2-5, is GAGVSQSPSNKVTEKGKDVELRCDPISGHTALYWYRQSLGQGLEFLIYFQGNSAPDKSGLPSDRFSAERTGGSVSTLTIQRTQQEDSAVYLCASSLAPQLAGAQETQYFGPGTRLLVL.

Concerning this clonotype itself: This is likely a read error, given that the CDR3 carries no conserved phenylalanine or tryptophan at its end. The chain uses TRBV7-2 and TRBJ2-5; TRBD2 matches at 12 bases. CDR1 is SGHTA and CDR2 is FQGNSA in the germline V gene. After removal of 5 bases from V and 5 bases from J, the junction contained 6 bases not matched to a gene. The CDR3 has 15 residues. CDR3 sequence (DNA): TGTGCCAGCAGCGCGACTAGCGGGGGTGGGGAGACCCAGTACTCC. Translating gives CASSATSGGGETQYS.